This T cell receptor beta chain was obtained from a study of Graves' ophthalmopathy and Graves' hyperthyroidism. Overall study context: Researchers obtained peripheral blood at initial diagnosis, before any treatment had begun. Study-wide results and caveats: Among expanded thyroid clonotypes above 0.001 frequency, most also occurred in blood.

The CDR3 spans 14 residues. Germline V gives CDR1 MGHDK, CDR2 SYGVNS. Trimming left V 8 bases short and J 1 base short, with 11 bases between. On this clonotype itself: The antigen is undetermined.

In donors with ophthalmopathy, activity was moderate-to-severe, with CAS ≥3, NOSPECS ≥4 and duration under 3 months. 7.5 to 10 ml of fresh blood yielded the PBMCs by density gradient. Transcripts of RNA were the source for amplifying TCR beta CDR3 regions. HTBI primers served in a first-round RT-PCR, which a second-round multiplex PCR followed. TCRdb recomputed calls from the multiplex PCR reads with MiXCR, one row per CDR3 protein. The data hold some 750,000 distinct CDR3 sequences, with roughly 40% observed a single time. This chain connects TRBV25-1 to TRBJ2-2; no firm D call. Input material: peripheral blood. The sequence came from an adult man with Graves' ophthalmopathy. In nucleotides, the CDR3 is TGTGCCAGCGTTGAAGATAAGAACACCGGGGAGCTGTTTTTT. Its translation is CASVEDKNTGELFF.